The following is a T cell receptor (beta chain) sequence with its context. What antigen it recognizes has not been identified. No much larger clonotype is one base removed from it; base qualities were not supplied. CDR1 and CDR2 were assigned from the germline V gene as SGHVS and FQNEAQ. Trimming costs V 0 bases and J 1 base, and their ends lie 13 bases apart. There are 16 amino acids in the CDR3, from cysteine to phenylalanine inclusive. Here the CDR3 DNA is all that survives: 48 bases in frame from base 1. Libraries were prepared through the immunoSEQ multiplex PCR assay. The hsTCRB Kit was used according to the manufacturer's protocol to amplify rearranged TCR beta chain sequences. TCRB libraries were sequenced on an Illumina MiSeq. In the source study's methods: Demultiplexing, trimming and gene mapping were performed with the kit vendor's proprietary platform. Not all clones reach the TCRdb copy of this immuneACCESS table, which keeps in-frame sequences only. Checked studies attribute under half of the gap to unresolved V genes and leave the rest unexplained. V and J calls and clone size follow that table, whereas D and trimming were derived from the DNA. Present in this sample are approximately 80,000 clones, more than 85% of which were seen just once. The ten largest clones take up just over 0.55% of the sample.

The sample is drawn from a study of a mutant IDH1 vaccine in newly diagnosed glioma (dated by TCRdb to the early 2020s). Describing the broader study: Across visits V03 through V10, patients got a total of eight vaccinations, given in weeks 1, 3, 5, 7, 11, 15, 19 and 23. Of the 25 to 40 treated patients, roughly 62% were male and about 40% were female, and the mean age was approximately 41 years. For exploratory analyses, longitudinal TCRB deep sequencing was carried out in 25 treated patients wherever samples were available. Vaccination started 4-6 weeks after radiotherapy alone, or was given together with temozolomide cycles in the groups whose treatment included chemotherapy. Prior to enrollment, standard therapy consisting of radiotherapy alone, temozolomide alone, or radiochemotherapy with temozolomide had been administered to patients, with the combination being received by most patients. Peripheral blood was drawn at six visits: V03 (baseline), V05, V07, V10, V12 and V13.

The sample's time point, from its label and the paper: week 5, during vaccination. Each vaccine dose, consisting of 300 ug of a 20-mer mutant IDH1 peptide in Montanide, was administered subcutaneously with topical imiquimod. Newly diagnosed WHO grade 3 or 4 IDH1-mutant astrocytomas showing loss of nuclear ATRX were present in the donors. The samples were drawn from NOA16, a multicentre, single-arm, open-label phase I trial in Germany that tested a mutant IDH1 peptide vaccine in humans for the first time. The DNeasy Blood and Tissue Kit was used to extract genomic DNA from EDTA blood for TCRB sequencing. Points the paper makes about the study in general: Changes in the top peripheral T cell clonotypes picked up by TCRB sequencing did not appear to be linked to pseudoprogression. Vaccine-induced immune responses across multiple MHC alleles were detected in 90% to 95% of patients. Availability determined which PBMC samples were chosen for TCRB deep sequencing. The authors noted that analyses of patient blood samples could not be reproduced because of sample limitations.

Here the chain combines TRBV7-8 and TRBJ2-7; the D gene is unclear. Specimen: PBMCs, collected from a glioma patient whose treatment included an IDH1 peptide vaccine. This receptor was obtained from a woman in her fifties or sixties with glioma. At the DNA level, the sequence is TGTGCCAGCAGCTTAGCATTCGACACGACATCCTACGAGCAGTACTTC. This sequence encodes CASSLAFDTTSYEQYF.